The 30 T cell receptor beta chains below were found in one sample sequenced in a study of identical twins. TCRdb processed the 5' RACE reads anew with MiXCR; each CDR3 protein has one entry. This sample carries 510,000 or so distinct CDR3 sequences, approximately 16% of them seen once, and the ten largest clones take about 0.4%. The sample also formed part of further work on yellow fever vaccine responses in identical twins.

The sample consisted of CD4+ T cells sorted from blood. Every receptor here comes from a woman between 18 and 30 years old in good health.

This clonotype has a handful of counts. The genes are TRBV10-3 and TRBJ2-7, with a possible D match to TRBD2 (5 bases). Germline lookup yields CDR1 ENHRY and CDR2 SYGVKD. The CDR3 covers 14 residues. Between the trimmed V and J ends, which lost 2 bases and 6 bases, there was a span of 14 bases. CDR3 sequence reads: CAISERVLAPEQYF. For the CDR3, the DNA is TGTGCCATCAGTGAGCGGGTCCTAGCACCCGAGCAGTACTTC.

This clonotype showed up just a few times. V gene TRBV6-1 combines with J gene TRBJ2-4; D is possibly TRBD1 (8 bases). The CDR3 loop spans 14 amino acids. V was pared by 6 bases and J by 8 bases, with 17 bases between. Germline lookup yields CDR1 MNHNS and CDR2 SASEGT. The CDR3 sequence is CASRARTGRDIQYF. In DNA, the CDR3 is TGTGCCAGCAGAGCTAGGACAGGGAGGGACATTCAGTACTTC.

This clonotype was counted at least ten times. The chain joins TRBV12-3 or TRBV12-4 to TRBJ1-5; D call uncertain. V lost 6 bases and J lost 2, with 8 bases in between. This CDR3 region has 13 residues. The CDR3 reads CASSSRGNQPQHF. The CDR3 DNA reads as TGTGCCAGCAGCTCTCGGGGCAATCAGCCCCAGCATTTT.

The rearrangement links TRBV15 to TRBJ2-7; 10 bases align to TRBD2. CDR1 and CDR2 (germline): LNHNV, YYDKDF (reference sequence). The CDR3 spans 16 residues. The V and J ends lost 1 base and 3 bases, in that order; junction bases with no gene match: 6. CDR3 nucleotide sequence: TGTGCCACCAGCAGAGCGAGACTAGCGGGTGACTACGAGCAGTACTTC. This sequence encodes CATSRARLAGDYEQYF.

This clonotype was picked up a small number of times. For the CDR3, the DNA is TGTGCCAGCAGTTCTTGGACAGGGGGCGCCGGATTCGTTTCCAAGGCTAACTATGGCTACACCTTC. Amino acids: CASSSWTGGAGFVSKANYGYTF. The gene calls are TRBV28 and TRBJ1-2; 11 bases match TRBD1. CDR1 and CDR2 from the germline V gene are MDHEN and SYDVKM. The V and J ends lost 4 bases and 0 bases, in that order; junction bases with no gene match: 22. The CDR3 covers 22 residues.

The chain carries TRBV5-1 and TRBJ2-2; TRBD1 matches 12 bases. Germline CDR1 reads SGHRS; CDR2 reads YFSETQ. This CDR3 is built from 18 residues. The J segment lost 6 bases and the V segment lost 4 bases, leaving 13 bases of the junction unmatched. The CDR3 DNA reads TGCGCCAGCAGCCACAGGGCCCCGGGACAGGGGGCGGCCGGGGAGCTGTTTTTT. Its protein is CASSHRAPGQGAAGELFF.

The table lists this clonotype with many counts. V and J are TRBV4-1 and TRBJ2-1, with D unclear. The germline V gene has CDR1 MGHRA and CDR2 YSYEKL. The ends were cut back, 1 base at V and 0 bases at J, with 16 bases in the middle. The CDR3 extends over 18 amino acids. CDR3 residues: CASSQGLNGGFSYNEQFF. CDR3 coding DNA: TGCGCCAGCAGCCAAGGGTTGAACGGCGGATTCTCCTACAATGAGCAGTTCTTC.

This clonotype was counted only a few times. The chain is built from TRBV9 and TRBJ2-5; 10 bases are shared with TRBD2. The length of the CDR3 is 17 residues. V shed 3 bases, J shed 5 bases, and the junction held 13 bases outside the gene matches. Germline CDR1 and CDR2: SGDLS and YYNGEE. CDR3 DNA: TGTGCCAGCAGCGCGGGAGGGCTAGCGGGAGACAGGGAGACCCAGTACTTC. Its protein is CASSAGGLAGDRETQYF.

The J gene is TRBJ1-1, the V gene TRBV12-3 or TRBV12-4; D remains ambiguous. There are 11 residues in the CDR3. V gave up 7 bases and J gave up 1 base, with 4 bases separating them. CDR3 nucleotide sequence: TGTGCCAGCATACGGAACACTGAAGCTTTCTTT. It codes for CASIRNTEAFF.

The rearrangement joins TRBV10-2 to TRBJ1-1; perhaps TRBD1 as D (5 bases). V gave up 8 bases and J gave up 0 bases, with 10 bases separating them. The CDR3 is 13 amino acids. Per the germline V gene, CDR1 is WSHSY and CDR2 is SAAADI. The CDR3: CASERTMNTEAFF. In DNA, the CDR3 is TGCGCCAGCGAAAGGACAATGAACACTGAAGCTTTCTTT.

The rearrangement uses TRBV5-1 and TRBJ2-3; the match to TRBD2 covers 8 bases. After removal of 0 bases from V and 0 bases from J, the junction contained 6 bases not matched to a gene. Germline lookup yields CDR1 SGHRS and CDR2 YFSETQ. The length of the CDR3 is 17 residues. CDR3 region: CASSLVVAGYSTDTQYF. The CDR3 region has the DNA TGCGCCAGCAGCTTGGTGGTAGCGGGATATAGCACAGATACGCAGTATTTT.

In its sample, this clonotype was seen a few times. The gene calls are TRBV2 and TRBJ2-2, with TRBD2 identical over 9 bases. The CDR3 sequence is 16 residues long. The germline V gene encodes CDR1 SNHLY and CDR2 FYNNEI. V lost 3 bases to trimming and J lost 1 base; unmatched junction nucleotides: 3. The CDR3 nucleotides read TGTGCCAGCAGTGAGAGACTAGCGGTGAACACCGGGGAGCTGTTTTTT. Translation gives CASSERLAVNTGELFF.

On this clonotype itself: This may come from a read error, since a much larger clone is one base off. The chain employs TRBV7-2 and TRBJ2-7; 9 bases match TRBD2. Germline CDR1 is SGHTA and CDR2 is FQGNSA. V trimming: 6 bases; J trimming: 0 bases; junction bases outside the gene matches: 3. This CDR3 region has 14 residues. CDR3 in DNA: TGTGCCAGCAGGCGGACTAGCGACTCCTACGAGCAGTACTTC. It yields the protein CASRRTSDSYEQYF.

This sequence joins TRBV15 and TRBJ2-7, with D uncertain. The V and J ends lost 1 base and 0 bases respectively, with 13 bases between them. The CDR3 consists of 16 residues. The germline V gene encodes CDR1 LNHNV and CDR2 YYDKDF (reference sequence). As DNA, the CDR3 is TGTGCCACCAGCAGAGTCGCATATGGTGACTCCTACGAGCAGTACGTC. Amino acids: CATSRVAYGDSYEQYV.

This clonotype was counted between two and nine times. This chain's CDR3 is CASSTVGQGKTEQYV. DNA of the CDR3: TGTGCCAGCAGTACGGTCGGACAGGGGAAGACCGAGCAGTACGTC. The chain links TRBV28 to TRBJ2-7; 9 bases agree with TRBD1. The CDR3 loop spans 15 amino acids. Germline loops: CDR1 MDHEN, CDR2 SYDVKM. With V trimmed by 5 bases and J by 6 bases, 11 bases remained unmatched.

This clonotype was seen a handful of times. This sequence joins TRBV20-1 and TRBJ2-1; D ambiguous. Per the germline V gene, CDR1 is DFQATT and CDR2 is SNEGSKA (reference sequence). V lost 2 bases and J 4 bases, leaving 6 bases between the germline ends. There are 12 residues in the CDR3. The CDR3 DNA follows: TGCAGTGCTAGACACGGGTACAATGAGCAGTTCTTC. Translation: CSARHGYNEQFF.

The CDR3 protein is CSVAPVGGYYGYTF. The CDR3 DNA follows: TGCAGCGTTGCCCCAGTGGGGGGCTACTATGGCTACACCTTC. The chain combines TRBV29-1 with TRBJ1-2; D is perhaps TRBD1 (6 bases). This CDR3 comprises 14 residues. Looked up from germline, CDR1 is SQVTM and CDR2 is ANQGSEA. V gave up 4 bases and J gave up 3 bases, with 15 bases separating them. The complete variable domain, with remaining parts taken from reference TRBV29-1 and TRBJ1-2, reads SAVISQKPSRDICQRGTSLTIQCQVDSQVTMMFWYRQQPGQSLTLIATANQGSEATYESGFVIDKFPISRPNLTFSTLTVSNMSPEDSSIYLCSVAPVGGYYGYTFGSGTRLTVV.

V gene TRBV5-1 combines with J gene TRBJ1-4, with a weak D call TRBD1 (5 bases). Germline values: CDR1 SGHRS, CDR2 YFSETQ. This CDR3 contains 17 residues. Deletions cut 4 bases from V and 3 bases from J, with 19 bases between. In nucleotides, the CDR3 is TGCGCCAGCAGCCCCTGGGCGGGGGAAGACTCTAATGAAAAACTGTTTTTT. Amino acid sequence: CASSPWAGEDSNEKLFF. Complete variable domain (other parts from reference TRBV5-1 and TRBJ1-4): KAGVTQTPRYLIKTRGQQVTLSCSPISGHRSVSWYQQTPGQGLQFLFEYFSETQRNKGNFPGRFSGRQFSNSRSEMNVSTLELGDSALYLCASSPWAGEDSNEKLFFGSGTQLSVL.

In this sample, this clonotype turned up many times. V is TRBV6-2 or TRBV6-3 and J is TRBJ2-5; D gene unclear. The V gene lost 6 bases and the J gene lost 2 bases, with 19 bases spanning the gap. In germline, CDR1 is MNHEY, CDR2 SVGEGT. The CDR3 consists of 16 residues. CDR3 nucleotides: TGTGCCAGCAGCCGGCTTCAGGAAATAAGGCAAGAGACCCAGTACTTC. Encoded protein: CASSRLQEIRQETQYF.

This chain joins TRBV12-3 or TRBV12-4 and TRBJ2-7; perhaps D is TRBD1 or TRBD2 (5 bases each). V shed 6 bases and J shed 2 bases, with 11 bases lying between them. The CDR3 length is 13 residues. CDR3 amino acids: CASRPGTTYEQYF. In nucleotides, the CDR3 is TGTGCCAGCAGACCCGGGACCACCTACGAGCAGTACTTC.

The chain combines TRBV5-1 with TRBJ2-1, with D unresolved. V was shortened by 2 bases and J by 5 bases, with 8 bases between the two germline ends. The CDR3 totals 13 residues. CDR1 is SGHRS, CDR2 YFSETQ, per germline. CDR3 protein: CASSFGSNNEQFF. The CDR3 nucleotides are TGCGCCAGCAGCTTCGGCAGCAACAATGAGCAGTTCTTC.

This clonotype was counted at least ten times. The chain links TRBV11-2 to TRBJ1-2, with 8 bases fitting TRBD1. CDR3 length equals 11 residues. After removal of 10 bases from V and 8 bases from J, the junction contained 6 bases not matched to a gene. Per germline, CDR1 SGHAT and CDR2 FQNNGV. The CDR3 region has the DNA TGTGCCACCTCAGGGGGCTTCGGCTACACCTTC. It encodes CATSGGFGYTF.

V is TRBV3-1 and J is TRBJ2-3; the match to TRBD2 covers 15 bases. The germline V gene has CDR1 LGHDT and CDR2 YNNKEL (reference sequence). CDR3 length equals 18 residues. V lost 4 bases, J lost 5 bases, and 10 bases stayed unmatched. The CDR3 DNA follows: TGTGCCAGCAGCCCAACTCGGACTAGCGGGAGGGCCGGAGATACGCAGTATTTT. Residues: CASSPTRTSGRAGDTQYF.

The rearrangement links TRBV7-8 to TRBJ1-3, with D hard to call. The CDR3 is 16 amino acids. The V end was cut by 3 bases, the J end by 0 bases, with 12 bases between. CDR1 is SGHVS, CDR2 FQNEAQ, per germline. In DNA form, the CDR3 reads TGTGCCAGCAGCTTCAGATCGGGTGGCTCTGGAAACACCATATATTTT. Translating gives CASSFRSGGSGNTIYF.

This clonotype was seen repeatedly, ten times or more. The chain is built from TRBV5-1 and TRBJ2-1, with D unclear. The germline V gene encodes CDR1 SGHRS and CDR2 YFSETQ. V lost 0 bases and J 0 bases, leaving 16 bases between the germline ends. The CDR3 has 18 amino acids. In DNA form, the CDR3 reads TGCGCCAGCAGCTTGGCTAGTCGGGTAGTCTACTCCTACAATGAGCAGTTCTTC. Encoded protein: CASSLASRVVYSYNEQFF. Filled out from reference TRBV5-1 and TRBJ2-1, the complete variable domain reads KAGVTQTPRYLIKTRGQQVTLSCSPISGHRSVSWYQQTPGQGLQFLFEYFSETQRNKGNFPGRFSGRQFSNSRSEMNVSTLELGDSALYLCASSLASRVVYSYNEQFFGPGTRLTVL.

This clonotype was recorded a few times. The chain is built from TRBV12-3 or TRBV12-4 and TRBJ2-1; TRBD2 matches at 10 bases. The CDR3 extends over 15 amino acids. Unmatched junction bases numbered 13, after V lost 7 bases and J lost 10 bases. CDR3 in amino acids: CASKKASGRPSEQFF. The CDR3 coding sequence is TGTGCCAGCAAAAAGGCTAGCGGGAGACCGTCAGAGCAGTTCTTC.

For the CDR3, the DNA is TGTGCCAGCAGCTTAGACGTCGAATCCAATGAGCAGTTCTTC. Translating it yields CASSLDVESNEQFF. The rearrangement joins TRBV7-9 to TRBJ2-1; unclear D gene. The CDR3 consists of 14 residues. The germline gives CDR1 SEHNR, CDR2 FQNEAQ (reference sequence). The V end was cut by 1 base, the J end by 6 bases, with 10 bases between.

In its sample, this clonotype was seen a few times. The rearrangement links TRBV2 to TRBJ2-7; perhaps TRBD1 as D (5 bases). Looked up from germline, CDR1 is SNHLY and CDR2 is FYNNEI. CDR3 size: 14 residues. V shed 7 bases and J shed 2 bases, with 15 bases lying between them. The CDR3 sequence: CASNGQGRTYEQYV. CDR3 coding DNA: TGTGCCAGCAATGGGCAGGGCCGAACCTACGAGCAGTACGTC.

This clonotype occurred many times. The rearrangement uses TRBV4-1 and TRBJ1-2; 8 bases are a match to TRBD1. V trimming: 4 bases; J trimming: 6 bases; junction bases outside the gene matches: 4. CDR1 is MGHRA and CDR2 is YSYEKL in the germline V gene. CDR3 length equals 13 residues. The CDR3, as DNA: TGCGCCAGCAGCCGTGACAGGGGCGATGGCTACACCTTC. Amino acid sequence: CASSRDRGDGYTF.

This clonotype has just a few counts. This chain's CDR3 is CASSPDRVVSPLHF. The CDR3 region has the DNA TGTGCCAGCAGCCCGGACAGGGTGGTTTCACCCCTCCACTTT. The chain has TRBV7-9 and TRBJ1-6; 8 nucleotides align to TRBD1. Trimming took 5 bases from V and 9 from J; bases not matched to a gene: 6. Germline V lookup: CDR1 SEHNR, CDR2 FQNEAQ (reference sequence). CDR3 size: 14 residues.